This record covers a single T cell receptor (beta chain). This sample is part of a study of blood T cell repertoires in COVID-19. Study overall: The study drew acute and convalescent COVID-19 samples from the United States, Italy and Spain. Sources were T cells, B-cell-depleted T cells, or PBMCs; the material itself was cDNA or gDNA.

Produced via immunoSEQ multiplex PCR; TCRdb's table is partial and in-frame only. Altogether about 140,000 clones are present, over 80% being singletons, with the ten largest covering approximately 10%. V shed 0 bases and J shed 8 bases, with 16 bases lying between them. The CDR3 contains 15 residues. Per germline, CDR1 MNHEY and CDR2 SVGEGT. The receptor's source is a woman older than 75 with acute or convalescent COVID-19. The chain combines TRBV6-2 or TRBV6-3 with TRBJ1-2; D is unclear. The source material was peripheral blood. CDR3 residues: CASSYSGAGRRGYTF. The CDR3 DNA reads TGTGCCAGCAGTTACTCTGGCGCCGGTCGGCGGGGCTACACCTTC.